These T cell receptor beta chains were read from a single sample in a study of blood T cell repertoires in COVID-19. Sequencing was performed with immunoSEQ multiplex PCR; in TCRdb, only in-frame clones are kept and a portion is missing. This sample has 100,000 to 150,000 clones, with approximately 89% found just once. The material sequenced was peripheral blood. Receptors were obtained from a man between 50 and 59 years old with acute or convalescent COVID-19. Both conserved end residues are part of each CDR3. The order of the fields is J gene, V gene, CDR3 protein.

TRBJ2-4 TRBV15 CATSRESTGPGLAAKNIQYF
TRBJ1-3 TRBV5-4 CASSMGRETGNTIYF
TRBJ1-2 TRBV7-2 CASSSNPLRDPGGYTF
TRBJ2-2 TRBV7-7 CASSLASGGANTGELFF
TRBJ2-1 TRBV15 CATSSISGAYRYNEQFF
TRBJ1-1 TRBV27 CASWGDRMNTEAFF
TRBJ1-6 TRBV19 CASSILGTDNSPLHF
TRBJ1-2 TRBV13 CASSLLLNYGYTF
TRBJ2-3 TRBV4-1 CASSQQRGTDTQYF
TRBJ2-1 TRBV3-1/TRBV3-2 CASSRTIFLGQPLRNEQFF
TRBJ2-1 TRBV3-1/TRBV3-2 CASSRIAGGTYNEQFF
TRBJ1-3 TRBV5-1 CASSLAGTGYGNTIYF
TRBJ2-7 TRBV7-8 CASSLAEYEQYF
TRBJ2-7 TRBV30 CAWSTGPDTQQYF
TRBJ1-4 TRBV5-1 CASSFTQGAREKLFF
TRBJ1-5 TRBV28 CASSLLGRVGQPQHF
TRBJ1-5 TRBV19 CASSESDTGGGQPQHF
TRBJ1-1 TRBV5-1 CASSSQGAGTEAFF
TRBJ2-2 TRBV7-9 CASRREGRMGGELFF
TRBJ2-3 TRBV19 CASSDLLGLAGGPPDTQYF